This T cell receptor beta chain was retrieved from a study of long-term antiretroviral therapy in people with HIV. Study context: A decade or so separates the oldest specimens from the later 2015 immediate-ART recommendation. Findings and caveats of the study: No data on ART adherence, viral resistance or therapy changes. Whereas controls had wider CDR3 length ranges, HIV repertoires had narrower ones.

Trimming removed 3 bases from V and 1 base from J, with 3 bases in between. The V gene's germline CDR1 is KGHSH and CDR2 LQKENI. CDR3 size: 12 residues. In regard to this clone: Its antigen is not identified.

Researchers ran immunoSEQ v3.0 at survey level. Sequencing had a target that covered roughly 40,000-55,000 T-cell genomes per sample. Assay: immunoSEQ multiplex PCR; the TCRdb copy retains only in-frame clones and omits some. The sample carries tens of thousands of clones, roughly 86% recorded once. The sequences come from unsorted PBMCs, collected approximately 2.5 years after starting antiretroviral therapy. This TCR was recovered from a woman between 45 and 60 years old with HIV. The chain links TRBV18 to TRBJ1-1; the D is unclear. This CDR3 reads CASSPSNTEAFF. CDR3 nucleotide sequence: TGTGCCAGCTCACCGTCGAACACTGAAGCTTTCTTT.